This T cell receptor beta chain appears in the sequencing data of a study of T cell responses to AZD1222 COVID-19 vaccine. This CDR3 has 14 residues. The ends were cut back, 5 bases at V and 4 bases at J, with 12 bases in the middle. The germline V gene has CDR1 MNHEY and CDR2 SMNVEV (reference sequence). Sequencing used immunoSEQ multiplex PCR; TCRdb keeps in-frame clones, though not all of them. The sample holds over 100,000 clones, about 86% seen once. Overall study findings and caveats: Recipients of AZD1222 seropositive at baseline numbered only five or six.

This clone has only one observation. Its specificity is unknown. The sequence was collected from an adult in good health. The rearrangement uses TRBV27 and TRBJ1-3; possible D gene TRBD1, 5 bases. This material consisted of peripheral blood, taken on day 0 of AZD1222 vaccination. The CDR3 region is CASSGGSEGNTIYF. The CDR3 nucleotides read TGTGCCAGCAGTGGGGGATCGGAAGGAAACACCATATATTTT.